This TCR beta chain was documented in a study of blood T cell repertoires in COVID-19. Data came from immunoSEQ multiplex PCR; TCRdb stores just in-frame clones and leaves some out. This sample has approximately 200,000 clones, with about nine tenths found just once. What was sequenced was PBMCs or T cells enriched from blood (not recorded which). This sequence originates from a woman aged 25 to 39 who had recovered from COVID-19.

CDR3 bases: TGTGCCAGCAGCGTAGAGGGAGGGGGCTCCTACAATGAGCAGTTCTTC. Translated: CASSVEGGGSYNEQFF. The chain recombines TRBV9 with TRBJ2-1; a weak D match, TRBD2 (7 bases). Germline-derived CDR1 and CDR2 are SGDLS and YYNGEE. The V and J ends lost 0 bases and 0 bases respectively, with 10 bases between them. The CDR3 sequence is 16 residues long. Full variable domain (outside the CDR3, taken from reference TRBV9 and TRBJ2-1): DSGVTQTPKHLITATGQRVTLRCSPRSGDLSVYWYQQSLDQGLQFLIQYYNGEERAKGNILERFSAQQFPDLHSELNLSSLELGDSALYFCASSVEGGGSYNEQFFGPGTRLTVL.